These 28 T cell receptor beta chains were all obtained from the same sample, sequenced in a study of cytomegalovirus exposure and HLA in healthy donors. PCR amplification relied on 60 Vbeta primers (plus 13 Jbeta primers). Sequencing was performed with immunoSEQ multiplex PCR; in TCRdb, only in-frame clones are kept and a portion is missing. The top ten clones hold about 2.1% of a sample with around 150,000 clones, roughly 80% of them seen once. The sequencing sample was made of PBMCs. The receptors derive from a female donor in good health and CMV-seronegative.

This chain uses TRBV7-3 with TRBJ1-1; 7 bases are a match to TRBD1. Germline trimming cut 0 bases from V and 1 base from J; bases unmatched to any gene: 5. The CDR3 is made up of 16 amino acids. Germline CDR1 and CDR2: SGHTA and FQGTGA. CDR3 coding DNA: TGTGCCAGCAGCTTAACCAGAACAGGGGCGAACACTGAAGCTTTCTTT. This translates into CASSLTRTGANTEAFF.

On this clone itself: This same CDR3 is encoded by further DNA sequences in the sample. CDR3 bases: TGCGCCAGCAGCTCACAGGGACAGAACTATGGCTACACCTTC. It codes for CASSSQGQNYGYTF. V gene TRBV5-1 combines with J gene TRBJ1-2; 7 bases match TRBD1. The CDR3 spans 14 residues. The germline CDR1 and CDR2 sequences are SGHRS and YFSETQ. The junction had 4 bases not matched to a gene; V was cut back by 3 bases and J by 2 bases.

CDR3 nucleotides: TGTGCCATCGCCGCGGGCCCCACAGATACGCAGTATTTT. Encoded protein: CAIAAGPTDTQYF. V is TRBV10-3 and J is TRBJ2-3, with D perhaps TRBD2 (5 bases). Germline CDR1 reads ENHRY; CDR2 reads SYGVKD. This CDR3 contains 13 residues. The V end was cut by 8 bases, the J end by 2 bases, with 11 bases between.

V and J are TRBV13 and TRBJ2-2, with 7 nucleotides matching TRBD1. The V segment lost 4 bases and the J segment 0 bases; nucleotides outside the gene matches: 8. The germline CDR1 and CDR2 sequences are PRHDT and FYEKMQ (reference sequence). The CDR3 contains 17 residues. The CDR3 spells CASSSITGASNTGELFF. CDR3 in DNA: TGTGCCAGCAGCTCTATCACAGGGGCTTCGAACACCGGGGAGCTGTTTTTT.

This sequence joins TRBV6-6 and TRBJ1-1; a possible D gene is TRBD1 (5 bases). Trimming cost V 0 bases and J 5 bases, with 10 bases left between them. The germline V gene has CDR1 MNHNY and CDR2 SVGAGI (reference sequence). This CDR3 comprises 14 residues. CDR3 in DNA: TGTGCCAGCAGTTACTCAGGGGAAGGGACTGAAGCTTTCTTT. It encodes CASSYSGEGTEAFF.

This rearrangement joins TRBV6-5 to TRBJ1-1, with a possible D match to TRBD1 (5 bases). Germline lookup yields CDR1 MNHEY and CDR2 SVGAGI. Trimming left V 8 bases short and J 9 bases short, with 19 bases between. The CDR3 is 13 residues long. The CDR3 is CASAPRGVGKAFF. The DNA for the CDR3 is TGTGCCAGCGCCCCCCGGGGGGTGGGGAAAGCTTTCTTT.

This rearrangement joins TRBV11-2 to TRBJ2-7; 10 bases are a match to TRBD1. There are 13 residues in the CDR3. Germline V gene lookup returns CDR1 SGHAT and CDR2 FQNNGV. Trimming removed 5 bases from V and 6 bases from J; junction bases left unmatched: 4. The chain's CDR3 is CASSTDRGSEQYF. The CDR3 nucleotides are TGTGCCAGCAGCACGGACAGGGGGAGCGAGCAGTACTTC.

This chain joins TRBV19 and TRBJ1-2, with a tentative D call TRBD1 (5 bases). Germline-derived CDR1 and CDR2 are LNHDA and SQIVND (reference sequence). V gave up 6 bases and J gave up 4 bases, with 12 bases separating them. This CDR3 region has 13 residues. The chain's CDR3 is CASSTARGYGYTF. The CDR3 nucleotides are TGTGCCAGTAGCACCGCAAGGGGCTATGGCTACACCTTC.

This clone was found a few times. The chain links TRBV6-5 to TRBJ2-1, with 11 nucleotides matching TRBD2. The CDR3 consists of 15 residues. V was clipped by 6 bases and J by 3 bases; unmatched bases: 4. The germline CDR1 and CDR2 sequences are MNHEY and SVGAGI. CDR3 bases: TGTGCCAGCAGGCGACTAGCGGGGAACTACAATGAGCAGTTCTTC. As protein: CASRRLAGNYNEQFF.

V is TRBV6-1 and J is TRBJ1-6, with D hard to call. V lost 2 bases, J lost 9 bases, and 14 bases lay in between. Germline assignment: CDR1 MNHNS and CDR2 SASEGT. CDR3 size: 15 residues. CDR3 sequence reads: CASSEMSGSSSPLHF. The CDR3 DNA is TGTGCCAGCAGTGAAATGTCGGGGAGCTCTTCACCCCTCCACTTT.

This clone occurred once. The chain combines TRBV9 with TRBJ1-1; a weak D match, TRBD1 (6 bases). Trimming stripped 4 bases from V and 2 bases from J, with 12 bases between. The CDR3 is 14 residues long. Germline V CDR1 and CDR2: SGDLS, YYNGEE. The CDR3 loop reads CASSRQAANTEAFF. Here the CDR3 DNA reads TGTGCCAGCAGCCGACAGGCCGCCAACACTGAAGCTTTCTTT.

The J gene is TRBJ1-3, the V gene TRBV27; 8 nucleotides line up with TRBD1. CDR3 size: 21 residues. The germline gives CDR1 MNHEY, CDR2 SMNVEV (reference sequence). V was pared by 5 bases and J by 3 bases, with 24 bases of the junction left unmatched. This chain's CDR3 is CASSPPMGSGGGLVHGNTIYF. Written as DNA, the CDR3 is TGTGCCAGCAGTCCCCCTATGGGTTCAGGGGGCGGCTTGGTGCATGGAAACACCATATATTTT.

The rearrangement joins TRBV5-1 to TRBJ2-7; weak D call: TRBD1 (5 bases). V was cut by 2 bases and J by 7 bases, with 13 bases left in between. This CDR3 is 13 amino acids long. Germline CDR1 is SGHRS and CDR2 is YFSETQ. The CDR3 DNA follows: TGCGCCAGCAGCTTCGTAGGGGTGGAGGAGCAGTACTTC. Translating it yields CASSFVGVEEQYF.

This chain uses TRBV19 with TRBJ2-7; 8 bases agree with TRBD1. CDR1 is LNHDA and CDR2 is SQIVND in the germline V gene (reference sequence). The CDR3 loop spans 13 amino acids. Losses at the gene ends were 9 bases for V and 0 bases for J; bases not matched to a gene: 4. The CDR3 DNA reads TGTGCCAGCCGGACAGGGTCCTCCTACGAGCAGTACTTC. This gives the protein CASRTGSSYEQYF.

With respect to this clone: The same CDR3 also results from other DNA sequences found in this sample. The chain has TRBV5-1 and TRBJ2-1; possible D gene TRBD2, 6 bases. Trimming took 0 bases from V and 4 from J, leaving 8 bases between them. The CDR3 has 14 amino acids. In germline, CDR1 is SGHRS, CDR2 YFSETQ. The CDR3: CASSLGGEYNEQFF. CDR3 bases: TGCGCCAGCAGCTTGGGCGGGGAATACAATGAGCAGTTCTTC.

The genes are TRBV7-3 and TRBJ2-4, with a tentative D call TRBD2 (7 bases). This CDR3 is built from 14 residues. CDR1 is SGHTA, CDR2 FQGTGA, per germline. Trimming took 3 bases from V and 8 from J, leaving 14 bases between them. CDR3 bases: TGTGCCAGCAGCTTGCGGGGGCCCGAGGACATTCAGTACTTC. Encoded protein: CASSLRGPEDIQYF. The full variable domain, its missing parts supplied by reference TRBV7-3 and TRBJ2-4, is GAGVSQTPSNKVTEKGKYVELRCDPISGHTALYWYRQSLGQGPEFLIYFQGTGAADDSGLPNDRFFAVRPEGSVSTLKIQRTERGDSAVYLCASSLRGPEDIQYFGAGTRLSVL.

This rearrangement joins TRBV30 to TRBJ2-5; D might be TRBD2 (6 bases). Trimming left V 2 bases short and J 4 bases short, with 17 bases between. Germline loops: CDR1 GTSNPN, CDR2 SVGIG (reference sequence). The CDR3 sequence is 15 residues long. CDR3 coding DNA: TGTGCCTGGAGTCCCAACGCGGGACCCCGAGAGACCCAGTACTTC. It yields the protein CAWSPNAGPRETQYF.

V gene TRBV25-1 combines with J gene TRBJ2-7; tentative D call: TRBD2 (6 bases). In germline, CDR1 is MGHDK, CDR2 SYGVNS. The length of the CDR3 is 12 residues. Deletions cut 6 bases from V and 4 bases from J, with 10 bases between. CDR3: CASRGGRYEQYF. For the CDR3, the DNA is TGTGCCAGCAGGGGGGGACGGTACGAGCAGTACTTC.

The chain uses TRBV18 and TRBJ2-7; 7 bases fit TRBD2. Trimming took 4 bases from V and 0 from J; bases not matched to a gene: 12. The CDR3 totals 17 residues. Germline V gene data show CDR1 as KGHSH and CDR2 as LQKENI. CDR3 amino acids: CASSRSGGGQSSYEQYF. The CDR3 coding sequence is TGTGCCAGCTCACGATCGGGGGGAGGTCAGAGCTCCTACGAGCAGTACTTC.

The chain is built from TRBV21-1 and TRBJ2-5; the table's TRBD2 call for D was not verified on the DNA. The DNA end is more similar to TRBJ2-7, so the J call may be wrong. TRBV21-1 is reported as a pseudogene. This CDR3 comprises 17 residues. CDR3 DNA: TGTGCCAGCCAAGAAGCATATGGGACTACGCTATCCTACGAGCAGTACTTC. Translating gives CASQEAYGTTLSYEQYF.

The V call is TRBV6-1, the J call TRBJ1-2; D gene unclear. V lost 2 bases and J 5 bases, leaving 9 bases between the germline ends. This CDR3 spans 13 amino acids. Per the germline V gene, CDR1 is MNHNS and CDR2 is SASEGT. In DNA form, the CDR3 reads TGTGCCAGCAGTGAAACTGCGTCGTATGGCTACACCTTC. Protein sequence: CASSETASYGYTF.

This chain links TRBV5-4 with TRBJ2-5, with 9 bases matching TRBD1. CDR3 length: 13 residues. Germline CDR1 and CDR2: SGHNT and YYREEE (reference sequence). V shed 3 bases and J 4 bases; nucleotides not matched to a gene: 1. This chain's CDR3 is CASSSGQGETQYF. The CDR3 DNA follows: TGTGCCAGCAGCTCGGGACAGGGAGAGACCCAGTACTTC.

The chain employs TRBV29-1 and TRBJ1-1; tentatively, D is TRBD1 (5 bases). Germline V gene sequence: CDR1 SQVTM, CDR2 ANQGSEA. V lost 6 bases and J 7 bases, leaving 15 bases between the germline ends. This CDR3 is 12 amino acids long. In nucleotides, the CDR3 is TGCAGCGTCGAACCGCAGGGAAATGAAGCTTTCTTT. This translates into CSVEPQGNEAFF.

To note about this clone: Other DNA sequences within the sample encode an identical CDR3. V and J are TRBV30 and TRBJ2-1; tentative D call: TRBD2 (5 bases). The germline V and J ends were trimmed by 3 bases and 0 bases, with 6 bases remaining between them. This CDR3 comprises 13 residues. The germline gives CDR1 GTSNPN, CDR2 SVGIG (reference sequence). CDR3 nucleotides: TGTGCCTGGAGAGGGAGCTCCTACAATGAGCAGTTCTTC. Translating gives CAWRGSSYNEQFF.

The rearrangement links TRBV6-5 to TRBJ1-1; TRBD1 is a possible D gene (6 bases). V lost 2 bases and J 7 bases, leaving 8 bases between the germline ends. CDR3 length equals 12 residues. Germline V gene data show CDR1 as MNHEY and CDR2 as SVGAGI. The CDR3 sequence: CASSYRRGEAFF. CDR3 in DNA: TGTGCCAGCAGTTACCGCAGGGGTGAAGCTTTCTTT.

V is TRBV5-1 and J is TRBJ2-1; 10 bases agree with TRBD2. The trim removed 4 bases at V and 7 bases at J, leaving 8 bases unmatched. The CDR3 sequence is 15 residues long. Germline CDR1 is SGHRS and CDR2 is YFSETQ. This chain's CDR3 is CASSPLAGDRNEQFF. CDR3 coding DNA: TGCGCCAGCAGCCCGCTAGCGGGAGATAGGAATGAGCAGTTCTTC.

The genes are TRBV7-2 and TRBJ2-2; TRBD2 might be the D (5 bases). Trimming left V 3 bases short and J 0 bases short, with 11 bases between. CDR3 size: 16 residues. Germline assignment: CDR1 SGHTA and CDR2 FQGNSA. CDR3 residues: CASSFTSGTNTGELFF. The CDR3 DNA is TGTGCCAGCAGCTTTACCTCGGGGACGAACACCGGGGAGCTGTTTTTT.

J is TRBJ2-3 and V is TRBV5-1; no firm D call. This CDR3 region has 14 residues. V dropped 0 bases and J dropped 5 bases, with 10 bases sitting between them. The germline V gene has CDR1 SGHRS and CDR2 YFSETQ. CDR3 nucleotide sequence: TGCGCCAGCAGCTTGGATCGGGTGGGAGATACGCAGTATTTT. Translated: CASSLDRVGDTQYF.